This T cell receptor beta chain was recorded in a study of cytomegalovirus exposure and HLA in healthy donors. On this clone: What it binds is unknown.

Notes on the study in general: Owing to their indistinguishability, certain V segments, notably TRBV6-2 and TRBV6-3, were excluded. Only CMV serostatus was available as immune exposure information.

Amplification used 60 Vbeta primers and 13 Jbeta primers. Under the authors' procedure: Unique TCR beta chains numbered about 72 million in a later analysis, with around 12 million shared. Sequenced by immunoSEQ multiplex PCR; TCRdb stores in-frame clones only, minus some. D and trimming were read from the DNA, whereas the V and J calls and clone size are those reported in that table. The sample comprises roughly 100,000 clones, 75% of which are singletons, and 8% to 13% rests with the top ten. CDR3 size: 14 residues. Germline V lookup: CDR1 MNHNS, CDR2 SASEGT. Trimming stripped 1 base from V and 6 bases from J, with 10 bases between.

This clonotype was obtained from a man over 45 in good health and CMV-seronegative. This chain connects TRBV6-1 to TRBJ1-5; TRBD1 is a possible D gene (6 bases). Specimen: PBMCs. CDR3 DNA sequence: TGTGCCAGCAGTGAAGAGTTAGGGGGTCAGCCCCAGCATTTT. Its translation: CASSEELGGQPQHF.